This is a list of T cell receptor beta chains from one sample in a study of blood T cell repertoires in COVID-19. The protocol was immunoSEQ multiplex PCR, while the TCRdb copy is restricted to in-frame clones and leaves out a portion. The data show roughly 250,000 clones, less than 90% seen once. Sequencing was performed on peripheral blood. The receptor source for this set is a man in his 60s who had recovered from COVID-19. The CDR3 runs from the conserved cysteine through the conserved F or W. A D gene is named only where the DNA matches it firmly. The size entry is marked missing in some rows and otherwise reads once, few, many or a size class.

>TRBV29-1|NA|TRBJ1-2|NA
CSVVTGNYGYTF
TGCAGCGTTGTTACAGGAAACTATGGCTACACCTTC
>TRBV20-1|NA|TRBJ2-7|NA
CSAIQVLQYF
TGCAGTGCTATCCAGGTTCTTCAGTACTTC
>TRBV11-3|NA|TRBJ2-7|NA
CASSSGYGHEQYF
TGTGCCAGCAGCAGCGGATACGGCCACGAGCAGTACTTC
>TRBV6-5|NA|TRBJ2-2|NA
CASSYSVATGELFF
TGTGCCAGCAGTTACTCGGTGGCCACCGGGGAGCTGTTTTTT
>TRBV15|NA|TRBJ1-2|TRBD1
CATSRSRGRGYGYTF
TGTGCCACCAGCAGAAGCAGGGGGCGCGGATATGGCTACACCTTC
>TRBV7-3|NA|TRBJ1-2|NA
CASSLTGGIVDGYTF
TGTGCCAGCAGCTTAACGGGGGGAATTGTTGATGGCTACACCTTC
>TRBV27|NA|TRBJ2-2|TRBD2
CASSFKAGVNTGELFF
TGTGCCAGCAGTTTCAAAGCGGGGGTGAACACCGGGGAGCTGTTTTTT
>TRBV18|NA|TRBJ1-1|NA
CASSPLVNTEAFF
TGTGCCAGCTCACCACTCGTGAACACTGAAGCTTTCTTT
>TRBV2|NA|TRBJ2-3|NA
CASRKQGTTDTQYF
TGTGCCAGCAGGAAACAGGGAACCACAGATACGCAGTATTTT
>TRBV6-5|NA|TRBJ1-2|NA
CASSYSAGNYGYTF
TGTGCCAGCAGTTACTCGGCTGGCAACTATGGCTACACCTTC
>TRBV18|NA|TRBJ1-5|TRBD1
CASSPAGGSTQHF
TGTGCCAGCTCACCAGCAGGGGGGTCGACCCAGCATTTT
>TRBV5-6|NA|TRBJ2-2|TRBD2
CASSLGGLAGTGELFF
TGTGCCAGCAGCTTGGGCGGGCTAGCGGGCACCGGGGAGCTGTTTTTT
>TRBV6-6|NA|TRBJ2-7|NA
CASSYSSAYEQYF
TGTGCCAGCAGTTACTCGAGTGCCTACGAGCAGTACTTC
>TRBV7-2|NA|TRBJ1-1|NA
CASSLLLAHTEAFF
TGTGCCAGCAGCTTATTGCTGGCACACACTGAAGCTTTCTTT
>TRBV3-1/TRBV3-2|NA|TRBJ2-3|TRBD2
CASSQVLAGGPTDTQYF
TGTGCCAGCAGCCAAGTTCTAGCGGGGGGGCCGACAGATACGCAGTATTTT
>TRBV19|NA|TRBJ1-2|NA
CASSIGDRLHYGYTF
TGTGCCAGTAGTATAGGAGACAGACTTCACTATGGCTACACCTTC
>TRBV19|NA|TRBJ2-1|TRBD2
CASMRVAGADYNEQFF
TGTGCCAGTATGAGAGTAGCGGGGGCCGATTACAATGAGCAGTTCTTC
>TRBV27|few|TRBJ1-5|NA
CASWGGSHSNQPQHF
TGTGCCAGCTGGGGGGGTTCCCATAGCAATCAGCCCCAGCATTTT
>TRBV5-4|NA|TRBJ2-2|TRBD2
CASSSSGGAFTGELFF
TGTGCCAGCAGCTCTAGCGGGGGGGCATTCACCGGGGAGCTGTTTTTT
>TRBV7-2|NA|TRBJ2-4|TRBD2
CAGTGTSGAKNIQYF
TGTGCCGGGACCGGGACTAGCGGGGCCAAAAACATTCAGTACTTC
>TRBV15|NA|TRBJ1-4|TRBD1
CATSRGTGTNEKLFF
TGTGCCACCAGCAGGGGGACAGGGACTAATGAAAAACTGTTTTTT
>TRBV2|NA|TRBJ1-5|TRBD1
CASGTRQGNSNQPQHF
TGTGCCAGCGGAACGAGACAGGGAAATAGCAATCAGCCCCAGCATTTT
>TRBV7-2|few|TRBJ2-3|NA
CASSPVAGRRTDTQYF
TGTGCCAGCAGCCCAGTGGCGGGGCGCCGCACAGATACGCAGTATTTT
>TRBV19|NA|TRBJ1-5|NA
CASSIVGGGQPQHF
TGTGCCAGTAGTATAGTCGGGGGAGGCCAGCCCCAGCATTTT
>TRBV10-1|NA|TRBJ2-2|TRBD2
CASSSLAGGTGELFF
TGCGCCAGCAGTTCACTAGCGGGGGGTACCGGGGAGCTGTTTTTT
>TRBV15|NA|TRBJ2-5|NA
CATSSSTGSYSSQETQYF
TGTGCCACCAGCAGTTCCACCGGGTCCTATTCATCTCAAGAGACCCAGTACTTC
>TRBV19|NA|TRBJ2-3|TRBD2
CASGGWGTDTQYF
TGTGCCAGCGGGGGGTGGGGCACAGATACGCAGTATTTT
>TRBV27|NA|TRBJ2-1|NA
CASSFRRGTYNEQFF
TGTGCCAGCAGTTTTAGAAGGGGGACCTACAATGAGCAGTTCTTC
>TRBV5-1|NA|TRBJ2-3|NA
CASSLDHPAEYF
TGCGCCAGCAGCTTGGACCATCCCGCGGAGTATTTT
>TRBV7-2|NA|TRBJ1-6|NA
CASRDSPPHNSPLHF
TGTGCCAGCCGGGACTCCCCACCGCATAATTCACCCCTCCACTTT
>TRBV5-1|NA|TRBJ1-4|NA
CASSLAPVWEKLFF
TGCGCCAGCAGCTTGGCCCCGGTCTGGGAAAAACTGTTTTTT
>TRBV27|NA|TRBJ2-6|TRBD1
CASSPGQGKSSGANVLTF
TGTGCCAGCAGTCCCGGACAGGGTAAAAGCTCTGGGGCCAACGTCCTGACTTTC
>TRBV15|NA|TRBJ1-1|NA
CATSPLDGGIRREAFF
TGTGCCACCAGTCCCCTTGACGGGGGAATCCGGCGTGAAGCTTTCTTT
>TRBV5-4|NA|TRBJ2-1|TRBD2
CASSAGGGSYNEQFF
TGTGCCAGCAGCGCGGGGGGGGGCTCCTACAATGAGCAGTTCTTC
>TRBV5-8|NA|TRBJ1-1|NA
CASSFRPAGAEAFF
TGTGCCAGCAGCTTTCGCCCCGCAGGGGCTGAAGCTTTCTTT
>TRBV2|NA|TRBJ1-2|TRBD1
CASPDRVSGYTF
TGTGCCAGCCCGGACAGGGTAAGCGGCTACACCTTC
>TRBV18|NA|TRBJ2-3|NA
CASSPAGAGNTQYF
TGTGCCAGCTCACCGGCTGGGGCCGGAAATACGCAGTATTTT
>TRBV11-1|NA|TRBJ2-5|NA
CASSFGVSQETQYF
TGTGCCAGCAGCTTCGGGGTGTCTCAAGAGACCCAGTACTTC
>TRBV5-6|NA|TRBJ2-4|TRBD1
CASSLGTGGLYIQYF
TGTGCCAGCAGCTTGGGGACAGGGGGGTTGTACATTCAGTACTTC
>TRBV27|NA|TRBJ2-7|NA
CASSLSAVRNEQYF
TGTGCCAGCAGTTTATCGGCCGTACGTAACGAGCAGTACTTC
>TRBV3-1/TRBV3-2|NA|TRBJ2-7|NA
CASSQPPGAGEQYF
TGTGCCAGCAGCCAACCCCCAGGGGCTGGAGAGCAGTACTTC
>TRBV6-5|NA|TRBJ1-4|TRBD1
CASGHPGGGRELFF
TGTGCCAGCGGACACCCAGGGGGAGGAAGAGAGCTGTTTTTT
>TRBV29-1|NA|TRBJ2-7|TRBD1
CSASANRGQVREQYF
TGCAGCGCAAGCGCAAACAGGGGGCAGGTAAGGGAGCAGTACTTC
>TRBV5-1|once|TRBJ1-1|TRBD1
CASSLSLGTGATEAFF
TGCGCCAGCAGCTTATCCCTGGGGACAGGGGCAACTGAAGCTTTCTTT
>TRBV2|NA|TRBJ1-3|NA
CASSVQGTGNTIYF
TGTGCCAGCAGTGTACAGGGAACTGGAAACACCATATATTTT
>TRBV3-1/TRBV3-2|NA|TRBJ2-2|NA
CASTSPNTGELFF
TGTGCCAGCACCTCTCCGAACACCGGGGAGCTGTTTTTT
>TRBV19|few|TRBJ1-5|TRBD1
CASIDRASNQPQHF
TGTGCCAGTATCGACAGGGCTAGCAATCAGCCCCAGCATTTT
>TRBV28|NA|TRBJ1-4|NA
CASSSPQVLGAVLFF
TGTGCCAGCAGTTCCCCCCAGGTTTTGGGAGCGGTACTGTTTTTT